This TCR beta chain stems from a study of monozygotic twins with inflammatory bowel disease. Findings of the study overall: It was not supported that a single strong signal or clonotype was associated with IBD.

The CDR3 has 15 residues. Germline V gene sequence: CDR1 SQVTM, CDR2 ANQGSEA. A note on this clonotype: Its antigen is still unknown.

For each CDR3 protein, TCRdb gives one entry from its re-call of the 5' RACE reads, without DNA. Its table records about 350,000 distinct CDR3 sequences. The gene calls are TRBV29-1 and TRBJ2-7; there is no DNA to check the TCRdb D call of TRBD2. Input material: blood. This sequence was found in a human donor with ulcerative colitis or Crohn's disease, or a healthy co-twin of an affected twin (not recorded which). The CDR3 loop reads CSVEKDSGPYYEQYF.